This T cell receptor beta chain was identified during a study of T cell responses to AZD1222 COVID-19 vaccine (dated by TCRdb to the early 2020s). Regarding the research as a whole: Because spike-specific TCR depth and breadth did not differ between the two schedules, AZD1222 recipients who got a second dose at roughly 4 weeks were pooled with those who got a second dose at roughly 12 weeks. Trial participants were enrolled by age into 18-55, 56-69 and 70-plus year subgroups, with roughly 160, 29 and 62 TCR-sequenced participants respectively. A total of 233 trial participants underwent TCR sequencing, of whom about 200 had received two doses of AZD1222 and around 26 had received two doses of the MenACWY control vaccine. What the authors observed across the whole study: Reportedly, close to half of the unique spike-specific TCRs recognized epitopes lying outside the regions that are mutated in the B.1.351 and B.1.1.7 variants. Vaccine-associated CD4 TCRs spanned the whole spike protein, with dominant responses in regions 160-218 and 743-854. Most participants were white British and females outnumbered males, and the authors suggested that clonal diversity may have been underestimated. In the small 56-69-year group, the increase in depth fell short of significance, most likely because of low power. Conclusions about previously exposed vaccinees are limited because only a handful of AZD1222 recipients were SARS-CoV-2 seropositive at baseline. Because no day 14 peak-response samples were available, repertoires were characterized only after the peak T cell response. After two AZD1222 doses, both the breadth and the depth of spike-specific TCRs were significantly higher than at day 0 and than in MenACWY recipients.

The CDR3 regions of human TCRbeta chains were analyzed by immunosequencing. The published analysis was carried out like this. Repertoire TCRs were matched against a reference library of SARS-CoV-2-specific TCRs generated with the MIRA antigen-specificity platform. Breadth was defined as the fraction of unique TCRs that were SARS-CoV-2-associated, and depth was defined as the fraction of total T cells that were SARS-CoV-2-associated. Using the MIRA data, each spike-specific TCR was mapped to the spike region that the TCR reacts to and placed in a CD4 or CD8 class. Log10-transformed breadth and depth values were compared by one-way ANOVA with Sidak's multiple comparisons tests. TCRdb carries this immuneACCESS record with in-frame sequences only. Its versions omit some clonotypes, under half of them owing to an unresolved V gene in the studies checked, with the rest unexplained. V and J calls and clone size are given by that table; D and trimming were obtained from the DNA. In this sample the table shows over 100,000 clones, about 89% of which occur a single time. The ten largest clones represent 6.3% of the sample.

Notes on this clone: It has no known antigen specificity. No qualities accompany the bases; no much larger clone lies one base away.

From cysteine to phenylalanine, the CDR3 is 13 amino acids long. Only the CDR3 region is kept as DNA, spanning 39 bases read in frame from base 1. V and J are trimmed by 3 bases and 2 bases, and the gene matches miss 4 bases of the junction. CDR1 and CDR2 (DFQATT, SNEGSKA) derive from the germline V gene (reference sequence). What the time point label conveys for this sample: baseline before first vaccination. The vaccinee samples were drawn from two UK trials, COV001 and COV002, one of which was a single-blind randomized controlled phase 2/3 trial testing AZD1222 (ChAdOx1 nCoV-19) in healthy adults. For TCRbeta chain sequencing, PBMC samples from trial participants were taken at day 0 and at day 28 after the second dose.

The chain couples TRBV20-1 to TRBJ2-7; 7 bases in the junction line up with TRBD2. This TCR was sampled from an adult in good health. The sample was peripheral blood, taken on day 0 of AZD1222 vaccination. The DNA reads TGCAGTGCTAGTCGGGGGGATACCTACGAGCAGTACTTC. Translated, this gives CSASRGDTYEQYF.